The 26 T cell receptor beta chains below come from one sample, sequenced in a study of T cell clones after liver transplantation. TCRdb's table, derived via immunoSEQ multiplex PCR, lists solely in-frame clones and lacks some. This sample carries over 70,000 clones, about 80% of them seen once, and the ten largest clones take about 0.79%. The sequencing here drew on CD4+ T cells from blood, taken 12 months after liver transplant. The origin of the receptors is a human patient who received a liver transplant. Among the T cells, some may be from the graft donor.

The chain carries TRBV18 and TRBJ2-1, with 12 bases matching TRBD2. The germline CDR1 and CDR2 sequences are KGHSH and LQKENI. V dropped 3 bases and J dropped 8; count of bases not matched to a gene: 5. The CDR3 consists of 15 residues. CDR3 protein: CASSPPSGRGDEQFF. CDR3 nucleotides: TGTGCCAGCTCACCCCCTAGCGGGAGGGGGGATGAGCAGTTCTTC. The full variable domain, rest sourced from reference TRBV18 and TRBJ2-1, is NAGVMQNPRHLVRRRGQEARLRCSPMKGHSHVYWYRQLPEEGLKFMVYLQKENIIDESGMPKERFSAEFPKEGPSILRIQQVVRGDSAAYFCASSPPSGRGDEQFFGPGTRLTVL.

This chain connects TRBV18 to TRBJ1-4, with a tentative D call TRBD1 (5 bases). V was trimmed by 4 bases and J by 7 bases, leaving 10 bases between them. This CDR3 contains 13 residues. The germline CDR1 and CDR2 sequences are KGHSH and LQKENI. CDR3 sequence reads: CASSLDSGEKLFF. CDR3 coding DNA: TGTGCCAGCTCACTCGACAGTGGTGAAAAACTGTTTTTT. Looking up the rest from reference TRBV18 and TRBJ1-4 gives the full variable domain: NAGVMQNPRHLVRRRGQEARLRCSPMKGHSHVYWYRQLPEEGLKFMVYLQKENIIDESGMPKERFSAEFPKEGPSILRIQQVVRGDSAAYFCASSLDSGEKLFFGSGTQLSVL.

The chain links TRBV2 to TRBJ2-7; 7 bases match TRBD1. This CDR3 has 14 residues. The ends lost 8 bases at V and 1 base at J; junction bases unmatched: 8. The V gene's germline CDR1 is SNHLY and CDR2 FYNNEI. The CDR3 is CASQRQGVSYEQYF. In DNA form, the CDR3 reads TGTGCCAGCCAGAGACAGGGAGTTTCCTACGAGCAGTACTTC.

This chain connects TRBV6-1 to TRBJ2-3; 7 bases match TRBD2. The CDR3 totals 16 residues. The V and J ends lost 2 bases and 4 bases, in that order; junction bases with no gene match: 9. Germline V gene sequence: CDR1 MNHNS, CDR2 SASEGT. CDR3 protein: CASSELGLVGADTQYF. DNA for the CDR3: TGTGCCAGCAGTGAATTAGGACTAGTTGGCGCAGATACGCAGTATTTT.

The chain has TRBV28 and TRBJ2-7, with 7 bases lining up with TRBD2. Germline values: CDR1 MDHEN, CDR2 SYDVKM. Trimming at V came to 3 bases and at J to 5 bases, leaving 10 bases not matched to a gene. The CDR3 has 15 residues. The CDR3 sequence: CASSFEGDYLNEQYF. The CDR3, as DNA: TGTGCCAGCAGTTTTGAAGGGGACTATTTGAACGAGCAGTACTTC.

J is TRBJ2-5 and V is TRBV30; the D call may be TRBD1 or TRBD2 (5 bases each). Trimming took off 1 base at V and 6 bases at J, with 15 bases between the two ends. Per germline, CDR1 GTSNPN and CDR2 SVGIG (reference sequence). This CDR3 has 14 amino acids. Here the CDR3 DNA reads TGTGCCTGGAGTGGAAGCCGGGGCATAAAGACCCAGTACTTC. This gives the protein CAWSGSRGIKTQYF. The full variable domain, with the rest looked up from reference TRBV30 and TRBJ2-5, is SQTIHQWPATLVQPVGSPLSLECTVEGTSNPNLYWYRQAAGRGLQLLFYSVGIGQISSEVPQNLSASRPQDRQFILSSKKLLLSDSGFYLCAWSGSRGIKTQYFGPGTRLLVL.

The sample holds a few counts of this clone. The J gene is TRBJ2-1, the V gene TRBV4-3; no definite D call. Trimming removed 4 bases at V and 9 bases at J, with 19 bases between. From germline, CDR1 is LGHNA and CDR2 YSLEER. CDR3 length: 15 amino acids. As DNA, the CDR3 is TGCGCCAGCAGCCTAGGGTTTGGCTTTAAGGTTGAGCAGTTCTTC. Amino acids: CASSLGFGFKVEQFF.

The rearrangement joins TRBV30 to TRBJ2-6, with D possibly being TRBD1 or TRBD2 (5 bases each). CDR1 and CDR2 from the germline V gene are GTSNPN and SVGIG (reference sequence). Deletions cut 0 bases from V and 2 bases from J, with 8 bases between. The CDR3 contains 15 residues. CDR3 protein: CAWSVLGPGANVLTF. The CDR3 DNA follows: TGTGCCTGGAGTGTACTGGGACCTGGGGCCAACGTCCTGACTTTC.

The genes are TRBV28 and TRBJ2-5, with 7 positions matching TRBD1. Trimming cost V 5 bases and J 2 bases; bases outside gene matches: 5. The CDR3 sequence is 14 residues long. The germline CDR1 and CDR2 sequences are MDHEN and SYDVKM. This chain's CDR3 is CASSLDRVQETQYF. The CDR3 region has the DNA TGTGCCAGCAGTCTAGACAGGGTACAAGAGACCCAGTACTTC.

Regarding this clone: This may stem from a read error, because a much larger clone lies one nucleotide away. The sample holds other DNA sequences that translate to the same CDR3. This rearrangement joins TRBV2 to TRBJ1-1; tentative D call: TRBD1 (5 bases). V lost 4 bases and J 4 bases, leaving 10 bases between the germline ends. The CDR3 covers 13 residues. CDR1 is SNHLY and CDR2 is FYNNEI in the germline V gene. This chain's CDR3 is CASSGGAGTEAFF. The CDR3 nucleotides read TGTGCCAGCAGTGGAGGGGCGGGCACTGAAGCTTTCTTT.

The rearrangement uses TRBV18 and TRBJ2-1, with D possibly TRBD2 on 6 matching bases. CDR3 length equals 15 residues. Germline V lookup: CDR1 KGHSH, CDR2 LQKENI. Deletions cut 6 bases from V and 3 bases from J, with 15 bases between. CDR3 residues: CASSRGSGFYNEQFF. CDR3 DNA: TGTGCCAGCTCTAGAGGTAGCGGATTCTACAATGAGCAGTTCTTC.

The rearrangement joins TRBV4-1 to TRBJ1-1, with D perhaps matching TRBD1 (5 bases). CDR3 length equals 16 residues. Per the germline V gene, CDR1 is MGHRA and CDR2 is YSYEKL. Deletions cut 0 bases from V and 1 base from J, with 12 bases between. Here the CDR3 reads CASSQDGGRANTEAFF. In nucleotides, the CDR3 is TGCGCCAGCAGCCAAGATGGTGGCAGGGCGAACACTGAAGCTTTCTTT.

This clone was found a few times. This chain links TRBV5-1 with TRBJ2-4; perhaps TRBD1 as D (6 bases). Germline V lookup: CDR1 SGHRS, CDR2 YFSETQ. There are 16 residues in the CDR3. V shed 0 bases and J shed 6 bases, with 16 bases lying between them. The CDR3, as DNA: TGCGCCAGCAGCTTGGGGTCGGCAGGGGCTACAAACATTCAGTACTTC. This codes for CASSLGSAGATNIQYF.

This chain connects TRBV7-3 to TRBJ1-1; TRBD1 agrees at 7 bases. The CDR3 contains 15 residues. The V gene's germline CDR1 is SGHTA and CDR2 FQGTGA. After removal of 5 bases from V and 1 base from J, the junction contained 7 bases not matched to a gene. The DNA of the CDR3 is TGTGCCAGCAGCCCGACAGGGTTTGGGAACACTGAAGCTTTCTTT. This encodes CASSPTGFGNTEAFF.

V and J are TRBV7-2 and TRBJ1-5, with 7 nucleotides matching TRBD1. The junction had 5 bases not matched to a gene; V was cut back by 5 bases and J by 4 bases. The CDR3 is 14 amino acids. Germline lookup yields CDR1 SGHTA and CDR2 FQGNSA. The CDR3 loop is CASSPTGDNQPQHF. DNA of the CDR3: TGTGCCAGCAGCCCTACAGGGGATAATCAGCCCCAGCATTTT.

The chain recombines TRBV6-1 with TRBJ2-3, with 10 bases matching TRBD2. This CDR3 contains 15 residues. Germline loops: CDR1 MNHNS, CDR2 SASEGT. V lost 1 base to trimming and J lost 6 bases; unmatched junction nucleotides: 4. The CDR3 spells CASSEGLAGADTQYF. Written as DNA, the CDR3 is TGTGCCAGCAGTGAAGGGCTAGCGGGAGCGGATACGCAGTATTTT.

DNA for the CDR3: TGCGCCAGCAGCTTGGCCGGGGGGCAGTTGTTGGATGGCTACACCTTC. Its protein is CASSLAGGQLLDGYTF. The gene calls are TRBV5-1 and TRBJ1-2; TRBD1 might be the D (6 bases). V was trimmed by 0 bases and J by 6 bases, leaving 18 bases between them. CDR3 length equals 16 residues. Looked up from germline, CDR1 is SGHRS and CDR2 is YFSETQ.

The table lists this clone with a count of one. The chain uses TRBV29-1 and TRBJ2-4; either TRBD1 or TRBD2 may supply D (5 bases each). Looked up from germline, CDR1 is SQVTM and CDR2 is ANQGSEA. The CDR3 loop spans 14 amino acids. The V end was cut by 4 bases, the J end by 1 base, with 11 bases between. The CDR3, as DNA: TGCAGCGTTGTGACCTGGGGGGCCAAAAACATTCAGTACTTC. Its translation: CSVVTWGAKNIQYF.

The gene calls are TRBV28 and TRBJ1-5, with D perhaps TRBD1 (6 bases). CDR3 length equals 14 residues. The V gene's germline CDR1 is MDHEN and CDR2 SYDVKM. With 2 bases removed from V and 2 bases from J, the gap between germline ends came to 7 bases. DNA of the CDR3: TGTGCCAGCAGTTTAAGGACAGGCAATCAGCCCCAGCATTTT. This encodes CASSLRTGNQPQHF.

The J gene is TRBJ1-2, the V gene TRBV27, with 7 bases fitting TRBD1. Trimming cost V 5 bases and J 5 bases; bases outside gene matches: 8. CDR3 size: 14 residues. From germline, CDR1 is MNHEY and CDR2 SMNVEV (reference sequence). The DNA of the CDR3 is TGTGCCAGCAGTCCCTTGGGACAGCAATATGGCTACACCTTC. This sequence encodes CASSPLGQQYGYTF.

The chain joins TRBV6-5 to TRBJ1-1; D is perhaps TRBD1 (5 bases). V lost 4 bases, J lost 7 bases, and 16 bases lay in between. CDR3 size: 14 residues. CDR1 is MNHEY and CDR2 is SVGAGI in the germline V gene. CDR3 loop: CASSSRTGLNEAFF. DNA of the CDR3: TGTGCCAGCAGTTCGCGGACGGGACTGAATGAAGCTTTCTTT.

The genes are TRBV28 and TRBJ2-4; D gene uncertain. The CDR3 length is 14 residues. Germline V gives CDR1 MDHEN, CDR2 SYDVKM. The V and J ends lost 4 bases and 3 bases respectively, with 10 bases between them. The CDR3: CASSSTALKNIQYF. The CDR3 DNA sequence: TGTGCCAGCAGTTCTACAGCACTCAAAAACATTCAGTACTTC.

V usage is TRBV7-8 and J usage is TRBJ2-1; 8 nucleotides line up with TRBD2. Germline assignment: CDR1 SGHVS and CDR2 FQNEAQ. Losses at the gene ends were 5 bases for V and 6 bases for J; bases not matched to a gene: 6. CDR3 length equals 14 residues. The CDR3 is CASSTRTSFNEQFF. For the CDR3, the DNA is TGTGCCAGCAGCACCCGGACTAGCTTCAATGAGCAGTTCTTC.

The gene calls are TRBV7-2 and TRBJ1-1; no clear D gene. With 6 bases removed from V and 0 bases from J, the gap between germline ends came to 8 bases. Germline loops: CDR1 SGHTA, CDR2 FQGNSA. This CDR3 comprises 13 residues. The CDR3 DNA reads TGTGCCAGCAGTCCCACCCTGAACACTGAAGCTTTCTTT. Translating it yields CASSPTLNTEAFF.

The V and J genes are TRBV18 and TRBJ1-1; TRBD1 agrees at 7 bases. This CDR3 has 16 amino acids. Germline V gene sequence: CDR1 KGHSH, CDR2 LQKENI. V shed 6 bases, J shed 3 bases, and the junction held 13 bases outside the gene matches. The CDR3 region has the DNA TGTGCCAGCTCTCCCGCAGGGGGAGGAACGTACACTGAAGCTTTCTTT. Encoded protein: CASSPAGGGTYTEAFF.

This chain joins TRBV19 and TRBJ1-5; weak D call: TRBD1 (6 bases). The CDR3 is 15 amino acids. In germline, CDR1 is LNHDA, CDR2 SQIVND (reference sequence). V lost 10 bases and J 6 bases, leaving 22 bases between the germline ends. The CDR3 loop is CATHSGGLGSQPQHF. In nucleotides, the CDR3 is TGTGCCACTCATTCGGGGGGGCTCGGTAGTCAGCCCCAGCATTTT.